The clone carrying this T cell receptor (beta chain) was detected only a few times. The J segment lost 5 bases and the V segment lost 2 bases, leaving 5 bases of the junction unmatched. This CDR3 region has 14 residues. Germline lookup yields CDR1 MGHDK and CDR2 SYGVNS. Time point in this sample: newly diagnosed GD, antithyroid drugs for less than 3 months. Scientists built the TCR library using RNA that was extracted from PBMCs. The entry originates in a study of regulatory T cells in long-lasting Graves disease. Libraries of TCR beta came from iRepertoire HTBI primers plus Arm-PCR of CDR3 regions. TCRdb used MiXCR to reprocess the multiplex PCR reads, holding one entry per CDR3 protein. The table lists some 350,000 distinct CDR3 sequences, 16% of them singletons, with roughly a fifth in the top ten. The same data also contributed to another study, on T cells in Graves' hyperthyroidism and ophthalmopathy. From that paper: Among the patients, aged 18 to 65, hyperthyroidism was newly diagnosed and had lasted under 2 months. First-round RT-PCR targeting the TCR CDR3 was performed with the HTBI primer set.

This TCR was sampled from a woman aged 18-29 years with Graves disease. This chain joins TRBV25-1 and TRBJ1-1; 7 bases agree with TRBD1. The starting material was peripheral blood mononuclear cells (PBMCs), obtained at new diagnosis, from a patient treated with antithyroid drugs. The CDR3 sequence is CASSERTGGTEAFF. The CDR3 coding sequence is TGTGCCAGCAGTGAAAGGACAGGAGGGACTGAAGCTTTCTTT.